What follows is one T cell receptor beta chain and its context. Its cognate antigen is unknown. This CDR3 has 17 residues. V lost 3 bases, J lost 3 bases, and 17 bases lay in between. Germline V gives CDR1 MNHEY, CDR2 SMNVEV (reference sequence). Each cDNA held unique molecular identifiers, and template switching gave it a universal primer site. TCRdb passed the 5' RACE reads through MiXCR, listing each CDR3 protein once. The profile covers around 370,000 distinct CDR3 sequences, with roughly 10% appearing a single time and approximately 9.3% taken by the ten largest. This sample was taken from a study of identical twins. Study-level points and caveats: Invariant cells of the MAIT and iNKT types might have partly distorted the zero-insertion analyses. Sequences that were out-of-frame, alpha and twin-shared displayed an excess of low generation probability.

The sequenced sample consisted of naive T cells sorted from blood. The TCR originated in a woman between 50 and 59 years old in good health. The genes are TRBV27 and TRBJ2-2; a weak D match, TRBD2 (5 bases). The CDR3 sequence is CASSFPDSSHYTGELFF. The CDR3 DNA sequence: TGTGCCAGCAGTTTCCCGGACTCCAGTCACTACACCGGGGAGCTGTTTTTT.